What follows are 10 T cell receptor beta chains derived from one specimen sequenced in a study of T cells expressing NK-cell markers. TCRdb re-analyzed the 5' RACE reads; it lists each CDR3 protein once, without DNA. The table for this sample gives some 110,000 distinct CDR3 sequences. Sample: blood T cells: a sorted CD56 or NKG2C T cell subset, CD4+ or CD8+ T cells, or bulk PBMC T cells (not recorded which). The receptors derive from a woman between 18 and 70 years old in good health.

The chain joins TRBV11-2 to TRBJ2-1; the D call from TCRdb, TRBD2, cannot be confirmed without DNA. The CDR3 length is 16 residues. Germline loops: CDR1 SGHAT, CDR2 FQNNGV. CDR3 amino acids: CASSLGYGRASNEQFF.

V usage is TRBV30 and J usage is TRBJ2-1. CDR1 and CDR2 from the germline V gene are GTSNPN and SVGIG (reference sequence). The CDR3 has 14 amino acids. CDR3 sequence: CAWSVGSGYNEQFF.

CDR3 loop: CSASGRSGYGYTF. V and J are TRBV20-1 and TRBJ1-2; TCRdb's D call, TRBD1, is unchecked because there is no DNA. Germline lookup yields CDR1 DFQATT and CDR2 SNEGSKA (reference sequence). This CDR3 spans 13 amino acids.

The chain couples TRBV27 to TRBJ2-7; TCRdb indicates TRBD1, and absent DNA this call remains unverified. CDR3 size: 16 residues. Germline lookup yields CDR1 MNHEY and CDR2 SMNVEV (reference sequence). The CDR3 reads CASSLSPGRVSYEQYF.

The chain joins TRBV19 to TRBJ2-1; the TRBD2 assignment by TCRdb is unverifiable without DNA. Germline CDR1 and CDR2: LNHDA and SQIVND (reference sequence). This CDR3 comprises 14 residues. The CDR3 reads CASSLSGAYNEQFF.

The chain combines TRBV20-1 with TRBJ1-1; TCRdb designates TRBD1, a call that cannot be tested without DNA. The CDR3 length is 13 residues. Germline lookup yields CDR1 DFQATT and CDR2 SNEGSKA (reference sequence). CDR3 sequence reads: CSARGAGGTEAFF.

The chain joins TRBV6-6 to TRBJ2-5. There are 11 residues in the CDR3. CDR1 is MNHNY and CDR2 is SVGAGI in the germline V gene (reference sequence). Here the CDR3 reads CASSRGETQYF.

The chain joins TRBV20-1 to TRBJ2-3. Per the germline V gene, CDR1 is DFQATT and CDR2 is SNEGSKA (reference sequence). The length of the CDR3 is 16 residues. CDR3: CSARQYLAASTDTQYF.

This rearrangement joins TRBV6-5 to TRBJ2-5; TCRdb's assignment of TRBD2 cannot be checked, as there is no DNA. Germline V gene lookup returns CDR1 MNHEY and CDR2 SVGAGI. CDR3 length: 16 residues. The CDR3 region is CASSYEASGAMGTQYF.

The J gene is TRBJ2-3, the V gene TRBV11-2; TCRdb gives TRBD2 as the D gene, but with no DNA this cannot be confirmed. Germline V CDR1 and CDR2: SGHAT, FQNNGV. The CDR3 covers 19 residues. The CDR3 loop is CASSLVSERGLLYTDTQYF. The entire variable domain, with the rest obtained from reference TRBV11-2 and TRBJ2-3, is as follows: EAGVAQSPRYKIIEKRQSVAFWCNPISGHATLYWYQQILGQGPKLLIQFQNNGVVDDSQLPKDRFSAERLKGVDSTLKIQPAKLEDSAVYLCASSLVSERGLLYTDTQYFGPGTRLTVL.